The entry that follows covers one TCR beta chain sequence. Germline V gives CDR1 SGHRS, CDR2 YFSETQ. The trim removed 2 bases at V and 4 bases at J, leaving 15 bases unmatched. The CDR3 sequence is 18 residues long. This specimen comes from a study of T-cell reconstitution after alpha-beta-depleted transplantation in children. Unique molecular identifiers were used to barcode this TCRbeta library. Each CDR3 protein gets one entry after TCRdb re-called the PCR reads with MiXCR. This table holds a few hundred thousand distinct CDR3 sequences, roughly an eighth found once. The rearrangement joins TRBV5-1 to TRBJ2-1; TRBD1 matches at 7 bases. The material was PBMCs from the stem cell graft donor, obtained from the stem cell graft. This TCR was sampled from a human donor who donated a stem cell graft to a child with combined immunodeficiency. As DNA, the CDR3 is TGCGCCAGCAGCTTCGTGGGTTTTGGTGGGACAGATTACAATGAGCAGTTCTTC. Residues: CASSFVGFGGTDYNEQFF.